This is a list of T cell receptor beta chains from one sample in a study of CD8+CD57+ T cells in acquired aplastic anemia. Via MiXCR, TCRdb re-called the reads, giving one row per CDR3 protein. The sample shows 100,000 to 130,000 distinct CDR3 sequences, roughly 50% of them seen only once. The specimen sequenced was sorted CD4+, CD8+, or CD8+CD57+ T cells (not recorded which) from PBMCs. Receptors were obtained from a human donor in good health, serving as a control. CDR3s include the opening cysteine and the closing phenylalanine or tryptophan. The D gene is left open where the match is weak. Not every row has a clone size; where given, it reads once, few, many or a size class.

CDR3 DNA: TGTGCCAGCAGTGAACGAGACGGTCAGCCCCAGCATTTT; CDR3 protein: CASSERDGQPQHF; J gene: TRBJ1-5; D gene: NA; V gene: TRBV25-1; clone size: NA
CDR3 DNA: TGTGCCATCAGTGAGCGGGACAGGGACTACGAGCAGTACTTC; CDR3 protein: CAISERDRDYEQYF; J gene: TRBJ2-7; D gene: TRBD1; V gene: TRBV10-3; clone size: few
CDR3 DNA: TGTGCCAGCAGCCAAGTCGCATCCCCTGCGACGGCGCAGTATTTT; CDR3 protein: CASSQVASPATAQYF; J gene: TRBJ2-3; D gene: NA; V gene: TRBV4-2; clone size: NA
CDR3 DNA: TGTGCCACCAGCCCGGGGGGGGGAATCGGTCAGCCCCAGCATTTT; CDR3 protein: CATSPGGGIGQPQHF; J gene: TRBJ1-5; D gene: NA; V gene: TRBV15; clone size: NA
CDR3 DNA: TGTGCCAGCAGCGTTTCGGACAGGGCCTACGAGCAGTACTTC; CDR3 protein: CASSVSDRAYEQYF; J gene: TRBJ2-7; D gene: TRBD1; V gene: TRBV9; clone size: NA
CDR3 DNA: TGTGCCAGCAGCGTGGTGGGTAGCTCCTACGAGCAGTACTTC; CDR3 protein: CASSVVGSSYEQYF; J gene: TRBJ2-7; D gene: NA; V gene: TRBV9; clone size: many
CDR3 DNA: TGTGCCACCAGCAGAGACGGGACAGTGGACACTGAAGCTTTCTTT; CDR3 protein: CATSRDGTVDTEAFF; J gene: TRBJ1-1; D gene: TRBD1; V gene: TRBV15; clone size: NA
CDR3 DNA: TGCAGCGTTGATTGGGGGCGTTATGGCTACACCTTC; CDR3 protein: CSVDWGRYGYTF; J gene: TRBJ1-2; D gene: NA; V gene: TRBV29-1; clone size: NA
CDR3 DNA: TGTGCCAGCAGCCCACCCCTAGGCGGGGGGGGACGGATGCAGTATTTT; CDR3 protein: CASSPPLGGGGRMQYF; J gene: TRBJ2-3; D gene: TRBD2; V gene: TRBV11-2; clone size: many
CDR3 DNA: TGTGCCAGCAGCCAAGCGTCCGGGACAGACTCCTACGAGCAGTACTTC; CDR3 protein: CASSQASGTDSYEQYF; J gene: TRBJ2-7; D gene: TRBD1; V gene: TRBV2; clone size: NA
CDR3 DNA: TGTGCCACCAGCCCCCAAGCAAGGTTGACGCAGTATTTT; CDR3 protein: CATSPQARLTQYF; J gene: TRBJ2-3; D gene: NA; V gene: TRBV15; clone size: NA
CDR3 DNA: TGTGCCAGTAGTACAGGGGGTAGGACCACTGAAGCTTTCTTT; CDR3 protein: CASSTGGRTTEAFF; J gene: TRBJ1-1; D gene: TRBD1; V gene: TRBV19; clone size: many
CDR3 DNA: TGTGCCAGCAGAAAACAGGGGGCCCCTGAAGCTTTCTTT; CDR3 protein: CASRKQGAPEAFF; J gene: TRBJ1-1; D gene: TRBD1; V gene: TRBV13; clone size: NA
CDR3 DNA: TGTGCCAGCAGCGACCGGGACAAGTCCTACGAGCAGTACTTC; CDR3 protein: CASSDRDKSYEQYF; J gene: TRBJ2-7; D gene: NA; V gene: TRBV13; clone size: many
CDR3 DNA: TGTGCCAGCAGCCCAGGACAGGGGAGCCAAGAGACCCAGTACTTC; CDR3 protein: CASSPGQGSQETQYF; J gene: TRBJ2-5; D gene: TRBD1; V gene: TRBV11-2; clone size: NA
CDR3 DNA: TGCAGTGCTAGAGAGGCAGGCAGCTCCTACGAGCAGTACTTC; CDR3 protein: CSAREAGSSYEQYF; J gene: TRBJ2-7; D gene: NA; V gene: TRBV20-1; clone size: many
CDR3 DNA: TGCGCCAGCAGCTTCGCAACGAACACTGAAGCTTTCTTT; CDR3 protein: CASSFATNTEAFF; J gene: TRBJ1-1; D gene: NA; V gene: TRBV5-1; clone size: NA
CDR3 DNA: TGTGCCAGCAGAAGGGACAGGGGCTCTGAAGCTTTCTTT; CDR3 protein: CASRRDRGSEAFF; J gene: TRBJ1-1; D gene: TRBD1; V gene: TRBV5-4; clone size: NA
CDR3 DNA: TGTGCCAGTAGTATCTCATCAGGGAGTCCCGAGCAGTACTTC; CDR3 protein: CASSISSGSPEQYF; J gene: TRBJ2-7; D gene: NA; V gene: TRBV19; clone size: many